Presented here are 15 T cell receptor beta chains from one specimen sequenced in a study of molecular identifiers for immune sequencing clone quantification. TCRdb recomputed calls from the PCR reads with MiXCR, one row per CDR3 protein. The table has some 100,000 distinct CDR3 sequences, approximately 40% seen once. Material for sequencing was naive CD8+ T cells from blood, with Jurkat cell RNA spiked in. The subset denotes: FACS-sorted CD8+CD4-CCR7+CD45RA+ naive T cells. These TCRs come from a human donor in good health. Some libraries in this study had Jurkat cell RNA spiked in.

CDR3 amino acids: CAISEGARQPQHF. The DNA of the CDR3 is TGTGCCATCAGTGAGGGTGCGAGGCAGCCCCAGCATTTT. The chain employs TRBV10-3 and TRBJ1-5, with unresolved D. V was shortened by 2 bases and J by 7 bases, with 9 bases between the two germline ends. This CDR3 contains 13 residues. Germline CDR1 ENHRY, CDR2 SYGVKD.

This clonotype was seen more than once but under ten times. The V gene is TRBV7-9, the J gene TRBJ2-7; D is ambiguous. The CDR3 is 15 residues long. CDR1 and CDR2 from the germline V gene are SEHNR and FQNEAQ (reference sequence). Trimming took off 5 bases at V and 7 bases at J, with 21 bases between the two ends. CDR3 in DNA: TGTGCCAGCAGCAACGGAGTGGGCCCCAAACTAGAGCAGTACTTC. Translating it yields CASSNGVGPKLEQYF.

With regard to this clonotype: As the CDR3 is not closed by the conserved phenylalanine or tryptophan, this likely results from a read error. The J gene is TRBJ2-7, the V gene TRBV7-9; D is undetermined. Germline CDR1 and CDR2: SEHNR and FQNEAQ (reference sequence). Trimming took off 4 bases at V and 3 bases at J, with 16 bases between the two ends. CDR3 length: 15 amino acids. The CDR3 is CASSYSGFPDYEQYI. The DNA for the CDR3 is TGTGCCAGCAGCTATTCCGGGTTCCCGGACTACGAGCAGTACATC.

In its sample, this clonotype was seen once. This chain uses TRBV11-2 with TRBJ2-5; D is undetermined. CDR1 is SGHAT, CDR2 FQNNGV, per germline. The CDR3 runs 13 residues. Trimming removed 5 bases from V and 5 bases from J, with 12 bases in between. The CDR3 loop is CASSHPPMETQYF. In DNA form, the CDR3 reads TGTGCCAGCAGCCATCCGCCGATGGAGACCCAGTACTTC.

This chain links TRBV7-8 with TRBJ1-5; 9 bases fit TRBD1. The CDR3 extends over 17 amino acids. Trimming took 5 bases from V and 1 from J; bases not matched to a gene: 9. Looked up from germline, CDR1 is SGHVS and CDR2 is FQNEAQ. CDR3 bases: TGTGCCAGCAGCCCCCGGGACAGGGTCGGGAGCAATCAGCCCCAGCATTTT. It translates to CASSPRDRVGSNQPQHF.

The chain recombines TRBV28 with TRBJ2-7; a possible D gene is TRBD2 (5 bases). This CDR3 region has 13 residues. From germline, CDR1 is MDHEN and CDR2 SYDVKM. Trimming took 6 bases from V and 3 from J, leaving 12 bases between them. The CDR3 is CASRPGLSYEQYF. The CDR3 DNA follows: TGTGCCAGCAGGCCAGGACTCAGCTACGAGCAGTACTTC.

This chain uses TRBV20-1 with TRBJ2-5, with unresolved D. The CDR3 covers 15 residues. V was pared by 0 bases and J by 0 bases, with 11 bases between. The germline V gene has CDR1 DFQATT and CDR2 SNEGSKA (reference sequence). The CDR3 region is CSARDSDLYQETQYF. The DNA of the CDR3 is TGCAGTGCTAGAGATTCGGACCTGTACCAAGAGACCCAGTACTTC.

Worth noting for this clonotype: Since no conserved phenylalanine or tryptophan closes the CDR3, a read error is the likely cause. This chain joins TRBV28 and TRBJ2-5, with TRBD1 matching over 9 bases. CDR1 is MDHEN and CDR2 is SYDVKM in the germline V gene. This CDR3 is 13 amino acids long. V lost 5 bases and J lost 7; bases outside the gene matches: 5. The CDR3 DNA reads TGTGCCAGCAGTGCCGGGACAGGGCTGACCCAGTACCTC. It codes for CASSAGTGLTQYL.

In this sample, this clonotype turned up many times. The gene calls are TRBV19 and TRBJ2-3, with D possibly matching TRBD1 (6 bases). Deletions cut 7 bases from V and 6 bases from J, with 20 bases between. Germline V CDR1 and CDR2: LNHDA, SQIVND (reference sequence). The CDR3 length is 15 residues. The DNA of the CDR3 is TGTGCCAGTACAACGGGGACAACGTCCTTCGATACGCAGTATTTT. It is translated as CASTTGTTSFDTQYF.

This clonotype was observed at least ten times. This chain joins TRBV5-4 and TRBJ2-7, with D possibly TRBD2 on 6 matching bases. Trimming shortened V by 4 bases and J by 7 bases, and 15 bases separated the two germline ends. Germline loops: CDR1 SGHNT, CDR2 YYREEE (reference sequence). The CDR3 runs 13 residues. This CDR3 reads CASSPGLALEQYF. CDR3 DNA: TGTGCCAGCAGCCCGGGACTGGCTCTTGAGCAGTACTTC. The variable domain in full, with the rest retrieved from reference TRBV5-4 and TRBJ2-7, is ETGVTQSPTHLIKTRGQQVTLRCSSQSGHNTVSWYQQALGQGPQFIFQYYREEENGRGNFPPRFSGLQFPNYSSELNVNALELDDSALYLCASSPGLALEQYFGPGTRLTVT.

This chain links TRBV27 with TRBJ2-5; a possible D gene is TRBD2 (7 bases). CDR3 length equals 13 residues. V lost 5 bases, J lost 10 bases, and 17 bases lay in between. The germline V gene encodes CDR1 MNHEY and CDR2 SMNVEV (reference sequence). As DNA, the CDR3 is TGTGCCAGCAGTCGAACGAGGGGGGGTGACCAGTACTTC. It translates to CASSRTRGGDQYF.

This clonotype was found many times. The V and J genes are TRBV4-3 and TRBJ1-1, with 7 positions matching TRBD1. Per germline, CDR1 LGHNA and CDR2 YSLEER. The CDR3 sequence is 15 residues long. Germline trimming cut 4 bases from V and 9 bases from J; bases unmatched to any gene: 14. The CDR3, as DNA: TGCGCCAGCAGCCTAGACAGGGCGGCCAAAGGAAAAGCTTTCTTT. Translated: CASSLDRAAKGKAFF.

This rearrangement joins TRBV24-1 to TRBJ2-6; 8 nucleotides align to TRBD1. V was pared by 5 bases and J by 0 bases, with 2 bases of the junction left unmatched. Germline lookup yields CDR1 KGHDR and CDR2 SFDVKD. This CDR3 contains 16 residues. CDR3 sequence: CATSGTGSSGANVLTF. The CDR3 DNA reads TGTGCCACCAGTGGGACAGGGAGCTCTGGGGCCAACGTCCTGACTTTC.

This clonotype was found a few times. A much larger clonotype is one base distant, so this may be a read error. The chain joins TRBV29-1 to TRBJ1-1; no firm D call. The CDR3 runs to 12 residues. Looked up from germline, CDR1 is SQVTM and CDR2 is ANQGSEA. The DNA of the CDR3 is TGCAGCGTTGTCGACCAGAACACTGAAGCTATCTTT. Its translation is CSVVDQNTEAIF.

This clonotype was seen a few times. This chain links TRBV20-1 with TRBJ2-1, with 14 bases identical to TRBD2. With V trimmed by 0 bases and J by 9 bases, 19 bases remained unmatched. Germline lookup yields CDR1 DFQATT and CDR2 SNEGSKA (reference sequence). This CDR3 comprises 20 residues. DNA of the CDR3: TGCAGTGCTAGAGATTGGGAGTTGGGAAGGGGGACTAGCGGGAGAGGTGAGCAGTTCTTC. Its translation: CSARDWELGRGTSGRGEQFF.